Listed here are 15 T cell receptor beta chains from one sample, sequenced in a study of T-cell reconstitution after alpha-beta-depleted transplantation in children. Researchers prepared the TCRbeta library using unique molecular identifiers, the study reports. TCRdb independently ran MiXCR on the PCR reads; one entry per CDR3 protein. The sample holds 350,000 to 450,000 distinct CDR3 sequences, 20% seen once. This material consisted of PBMCs from the stem cell graft donor, taken from the stem cell graft. Receptors originate from a human donor who donated a stem cell graft to a child with acute myeloid leukemia.

This chain joins TRBV20-1 and TRBJ2-7; either TRBD1 or TRBD2 may supply D (5 bases each). Trimming took 6 bases from V and 2 from J, leaving 14 bases between them. The V gene's germline CDR1 is DFQATT and CDR2 SNEGSKA (reference sequence). This CDR3 has 13 residues. In nucleotides, the CDR3 is TGCAGTGCCGCCTCCGGGACGACCTACGAGCAGTACTTC. It translates to CSAASGTTYEQYF.

The V gene is TRBV12-3 or TRBV12-4, the J gene TRBJ2-3; 8 bases map to TRBD2. CDR3 size: 16 residues. The V and J ends lost 1 base and 0 bases, in that order; junction bases with no gene match: 3. In DNA, the CDR3 is TGTGCCAGCAGTTTAGAACTAGCGGCTAGCACAGATACGCAGTATTTT. Encoded protein: CASSLELAASTDTQYF.

This clonotype came up many times. The chain combines TRBV29-1 with TRBJ2-2; 8 bases agree with TRBD1. V trimming: 7 bases; J trimming: 1 base; junction bases outside the gene matches: 2. Germline assignment: CDR1 SQVTM and CDR2 ANQGSEA. The CDR3 is 13 residues long. The CDR3 is CSAGTGNTGELFF. DNA of the CDR3: TGCAGCGCCGGGACAGGGAACACCGGGGAGCTGTTTTTT.

The chain joins TRBV4-2 to TRBJ2-5; possible D gene TRBD2, 6 bases. The CDR3 is made up of 15 amino acids. In germline, CDR1 is LGHNA, CDR2 YNFKEQ. V was shortened by 0 bases and J by 1 base, with 9 bases between the two germline ends. The CDR3 here is CASSQEDYFQETQYF. As DNA, the CDR3 is TGTGCCAGCAGCCAAGAGGACTATTTCCAAGAGACCCAGTACTTC.

The chain combines TRBV6-1 with TRBJ1-2; D unresolved. V shed 6 bases and J shed 4 bases, with 15 bases lying between them. There are 14 residues in the CDR3. Germline V gene sequence: CDR1 MNHNS, CDR2 SASEGT. The CDR3 DNA is TGTGCCAGCAGCTTGGCGTCGGGGTCCTATGGCTACACCTTC. This gives the protein CASSLASGSYGYTF.

This clonotype showed up many times. The chain uses TRBV25-1 and TRBJ2-2; a possible D gene is TRBD1 (6 bases). The CDR3 length is 15 residues. Deletions cut 3 bases from V and 7 bases from J, with 15 bases between. The V gene's germline CDR1 is MGHDK and CDR2 SYGVNS. CDR3 residues: CASSDLDSSRGELFF. The CDR3 region has the DNA TGTGCCAGCAGTGATTTGGACAGTAGTCGCGGGGAGCTGTTTTTT.

CDR3 amino acids: CSVERDGGEQYF. CDR3 nucleotides: TGCAGCGTTGAAAGGGATGGCGGCGAGCAGTACTTC. J is TRBJ2-7 and V is TRBV29-1; no clear D gene. The V end lost 2 bases, the J end lost 6 bases, and 11 bases lay between the germline ends. Germline V lookup: CDR1 SQVTM, CDR2 ANQGSEA. The CDR3 spans 12 residues.

The chain's CDR3 is CASRDAGGGETQYF. CDR3 DNA: TGTGCCAGCAGGGATGCGGGAGGGGGTGAGACCCAGTACTTC. V gene TRBV7-2 combines with J gene TRBJ2-5; 9 bases are a match to TRBD2. CDR1 is SGHTA, CDR2 FQGNSA, per germline. With V trimmed by 6 bases and J by 5 bases, 7 bases remained unmatched. The CDR3 consists of 14 residues.

The chain joins TRBV15 to TRBJ2-1, with TRBD2 identical over 14 bases. CDR1 and CDR2 (germline): LNHNV, YYDKDF (reference sequence). The CDR3 is 16 residues long. V dropped 1 base and J dropped 8; count of bases not matched to a gene: 4. CDR3 region: CATSRGGLAGGDEQFF. CDR3 DNA: TGTGCCACCAGCAGAGGCGGACTAGCGGGAGGTGATGAGCAGTTCTTC.

As DNA, the CDR3 is TGTGCCAGCAGTTCCGACAACAGAGGCGGTGAAGCTTTCTTT. The encoded protein is CASSSDNRGGEAFF. V and J are TRBV6-5 and TRBJ1-1; D is unresolved. The CDR3 runs to 14 residues. Germline assignment: CDR1 MNHEY and CDR2 SVGAGI. Trimming cost V 4 bases and J 7 bases, with 16 bases left between them.

The chain combines TRBV12-3 or TRBV12-4 with TRBJ1-4; a possible D gene is TRBD1 (5 bases). This CDR3 spans 15 amino acids. V was pared by 2 bases and J by 5 bases, with 12 bases between. CDR3 sequence (DNA): TGTGCCAGCAGTTTACTCGCAGGGATAAATGAAAAACTGTTTTTT. As protein: CASSLLAGINEKLFF.

The chain combines TRBV5-1 with TRBJ2-1, with 8 bases lining up with TRBD1. The V and J ends lost 4 bases and 3 bases, in that order; junction bases with no gene match: 6. The CDR3 spans 15 residues. The germline gives CDR1 SGHRS, CDR2 YFSETQ. The CDR3 protein is CASSRGTGNYNEQFF. The DNA of the CDR3 is TGCGCCAGCAGCCGGGGGACAGGTAACTACAATGAGCAGTTCTTC.

The table lists this clonotype with a few counts. CDR3 bases: TGCGCCAGCAGGCTAGCTCAATGGAAGACCCAGTACTTC. Its translation: CASRLAQWKTQYF. The chain carries TRBV5-1 and TRBJ2-5; D is possibly TRBD2 (5 bases). Trimming pared 5 bases from V and 6 bases from J, leaving 14 bases between. The germline gives CDR1 SGHRS, CDR2 YFSETQ. There are 13 residues in the CDR3.

This clonotype has a handful of counts. This rearrangement joins TRBV10-3 to TRBJ2-5; 8 bases align to TRBD2. Germline V gene sequence: CDR1 ENHRY, CDR2 SYGVKD. V lost 10 bases, J lost 5 bases, and 9 bases stayed unmatched. The CDR3 sequence is 13 residues long. CDR3: CATTAGERETQYF. The CDR3 DNA is TGTGCCACCACAGCGGGGGAAAGGGAGACCCAGTACTTC.

There are many counts of this clonotype. The chain combines TRBV20-1 with TRBJ2-7; no reliable D call. The CDR3 runs to 14 residues. V shed 0 bases and J shed 0 bases, with 9 bases lying between them. Germline lookup yields CDR1 DFQATT and CDR2 SNEGSKA (reference sequence). CDR3 amino acids: CSARDRSSSYEQYF. The CDR3 DNA is TGCAGTGCTAGAGATCGGTCCAGCTCCTACGAGCAGTACTTC.